Listed below are T cell receptor beta chains from one sample, sequenced in a study of lymphopenia after photon versus proton radiotherapy. TCRdb's copy holds only in-frame clones and misses some; the assay was immunoSEQ multiplex PCR. The table has some 44,000 clones, around four fifths seen once. The source was peripheral blood, collected from a patient treated with proton-based radiotherapy. Every receptor here comes from a woman aged 70 to 79 with pancreatic cancer. Both conserved end residues are part of each CDR3. A D gene is named only where the DNA matches it firmly. Clone size is given for some rows only: seen once, a few or many times, or a class if the clone is expanded.

clone_size | j_call | d_call | v_call | cdr3_aa | cdr3_nt
NA | TRBJ1-4 | TRBD1 | TRBV5-1 | CASSTQGDQLFF | TGCGCCAGCAGCACACAGGGGGACCAACTGTTTTTT
NA | TRBJ1-1 | TRBD1 | TRBV5-4 | CASSLPTGRDTEAFF | TGTGCCAGCAGCCTCCCGACAGGGCGGGACACTGAAGCTTTCTTT
many | TRBJ2-1 | NA | TRBV19 | CATTDRAIRSNEQFF | TGTGCCACGACGGATCGGGCTATAAGAAGCAATGAGCAGTTCTTC
NA | TRBJ2-2 | NA | TRBV11-3 | CASSLGSKGWTGELFF | TGTGCCAGCAGCTTAGGGTCTAAGGGATGGACCGGGGAGCTGTTTTTT
NA | TRBJ1-5 | NA | TRBV7-9 | CASSPGDGNQPQHF | TGTGCCAGCAGCCCAGGGGACGGCAATCAGCCCCAGCATTTT
NA | TRBJ1-1 | NA | TRBV5-1 | CASSRDANTEAFF | TGCGCCAGCAGCAGGGACGCGAACACTGAAGCTTTCTTT
few | TRBJ2-1 | NA | TRBV6-5 | CASSFGGGTYNEQFF | TGTGCCAGCAGTTTCGGTGGCGGCACCTACAATGAGCAGTTCTTC
NA | TRBJ2-7 | TRBD1 | TRBV7-9 | CASSSRTGNYEQYF | TGTGCCAGCAGCAGCAGGACAGGGAACTACGAGCAGTACTTC
few | TRBJ1-3 | NA | TRBV7-2 | CASSLAQNTIYF | TGTGCCAGCAGCTTAGCACAAAACACCATATATTTT
NA | TRBJ2-7 | TRBD2 | TRBV28 | CASSLSLSGLAGANSYEQYF | TGTGCCAGCAGTTTATCTCTTAGTGGACTAGCGGGAGCCAACTCCTACGAGCAGTACTTC
NA | TRBJ1-4 | NA | TRBV28 | CASSLGIRNEKLFF | TGTGCCAGCAGTTTAGGGATAAGAAATGAAAAACTGTTTTTT